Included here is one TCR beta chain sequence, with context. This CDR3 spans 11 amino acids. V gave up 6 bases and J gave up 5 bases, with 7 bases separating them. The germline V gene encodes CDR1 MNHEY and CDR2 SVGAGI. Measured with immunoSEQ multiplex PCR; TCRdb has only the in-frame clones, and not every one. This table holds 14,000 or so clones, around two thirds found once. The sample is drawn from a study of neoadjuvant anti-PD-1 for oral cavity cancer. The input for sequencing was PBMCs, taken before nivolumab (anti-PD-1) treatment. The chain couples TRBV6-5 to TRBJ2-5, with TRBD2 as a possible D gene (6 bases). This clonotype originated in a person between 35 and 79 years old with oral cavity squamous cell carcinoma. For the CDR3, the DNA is TGTGCCAGCAGAGGAGGGGAGACCCAGTACTTC. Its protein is CASRGGETQYF.